Listed here are 26 T cell receptor beta chains from one sample, sequenced in a study of regulatory T cells in long-lasting Graves disease. Both iRepertoire HTBI primers and Arm-PCR of CDR3 regions were used to build the TCR beta libraries. TCRdb itself ran the multiplex PCR reads through MiXCR, one entry per CDR3 protein. The data show hundreds of thousands of distinct CDR3 sequences, around 20% seen once. Noted time point: persistent/refractory GD, antithyroid drugs over 5 years with positive TRAb. RNA isolated from PBMCs was used to make the TCR library. This specimen was peripheral blood mononuclear cells (PBMCs), taken when the disease was refractory, from a patient treated with antithyroid drugs. The source of these receptors is a female donor with Graves disease.

CDR3 bases: TGTGCCAGCACCGGGGGGTTCGGGGAGGGAACCGGGGAGCTGTTTTTT. Translating it yields CASTGGFGEGTGELFF. This chain uses TRBV2 with TRBJ2-2; 7 bases map to TRBD2. Germline trimming cut 7 bases from V and 5 bases from J; bases unmatched to any gene: 13. The CDR3 totals 16 residues. Germline V gene lookup returns CDR1 SNHLY and CDR2 FYNNEI.

This clonotype was counted a few times. V and J are TRBV3-1 and TRBJ1-3, with TRBD1 as a possible D gene (6 bases). V was trimmed by 4 bases and J by 0 bases, leaving 10 bases between them. The V gene's germline CDR1 is LGHDT and CDR2 YNNKEL (reference sequence). This CDR3 is built from 15 residues. CDR3 loop: CASSPPGASGNTIYF. In DNA, the CDR3 is TGTGCCAGCAGCCCCCCAGGGGCCTCTGGAAACACCATATATTTT.

This clonotype has a count of ten or more. The J gene is TRBJ1-2, the V gene TRBV10-3; D is perhaps TRBD1 (5 bases). Trimming removed 7 bases at V and 6 bases at J, with 18 bases between. There are 14 residues in the CDR3. Germline V CDR1 and CDR2: ENHRY, SYGVKD. The CDR3: CAITGTESGHGYTF. In nucleotides, the CDR3 is TGTGCCATCACCGGGACGGAGTCCGGCCATGGCTACACCTTC.

The table lists this clonotype with many counts. V usage is TRBV4-1 and J usage is TRBJ2-5, with D tentatively TRBD2 (6 bases). Germline-derived CDR1 and CDR2 are MGHRA and YSYEKL. The length of the CDR3 is 16 residues. Deletions cut 4 bases from V and 2 bases from J, with 17 bases between. The CDR3 here is CASSLRGAGAQETQYF. The CDR3 nucleotides read TGCGCCAGCAGCCTCCGCGGAGCGGGTGCTCAAGAGACCCAGTACTTC.

There are a few counts of this clonotype. The V gene is TRBV28, the J gene TRBJ2-7; D not certain. Germline CDR1 MDHEN, CDR2 SYDVKM. This CDR3 has 13 residues. V dropped 1 base and J dropped 7 bases, with 11 bases sitting between them. CDR3 nucleotide sequence: TGTGCCAGCAGTTTATCGAGTCCGGAAGAGCAGTACTTC. Residues: CASSLSSPEEQYF. Based on the CDR3 plus reference TRBV28 and TRBJ2-7, the full variable domain is DVKVTQSSRYLVKRTGEKVFLECVQDMDHENMFWYRQDPGLGLRLIYFSYDVKMKEKGDIPEGYSVSREKKERFSLILESASTNQTSMYLCASSLSSPEEQYFGPGTRLTVT.

The chain employs TRBV9 and TRBJ1-2; TRBD1 might be the D (5 bases). Germline values: CDR1 SGDLS, CDR2 YYNGEE. This CDR3 region has 16 residues. V was pared by 4 bases and J by 4 bases, with 20 bases between. This CDR3 is CASSPLLEPGGYGYTF. CDR3 coding DNA: TGTGCCAGCAGCCCTCTGTTGGAGCCTGGGGGCTATGGCTACACCTTC.

This clonotype was recorded many times. The rearrangement links TRBV6-1 to TRBJ2-5; D is undetermined. Trimming removed 0 bases at V and 4 bases at J, with 15 bases between. Germline loops: CDR1 MNHNS, CDR2 SASEGT. This CDR3 spans 16 amino acids. CDR3 in DNA: TGTGCCAGCAGTGAAGCGCTTCAGGATGTTCGAGAGACCCAGTACTTC. Translating it yields CASSEALQDVRETQYF.

The chain links TRBV20-1 to TRBJ1-1; the D is unclear. V lost 3 bases to trimming and J lost 1 base, with 9 bases between them. Germline-derived CDR1 and CDR2 are DFQATT and SNEGSKA (reference sequence). The CDR3 contains 13 residues. The CDR3 loop is CSASEGSNTEAFF. CDR3 DNA sequence: TGCAGTGCTAGTGAGGGCTCGAACACTGAAGCTTTCTTT.

This clonotype occurred many times. The V call is TRBV2, the J call TRBJ2-7, with 7 bases matching TRBD2. CDR3 length equals 13 residues. After removal of 7 bases from V and 7 bases from J, the junction contained 10 bases not matched to a gene. CDR1 and CDR2 from the germline V gene are SNHLY and FYNNEI. DNA for the CDR3: TGTGCCAGCACCACTCCCCAGCGGGGAGAGCAGTACTTC. This translates into CASTTPQRGEQYF.

This clonotype occurred many times. The CDR3: CASSPTGRQETQYF. CDR3 bases: TGTGCCAGCAGCCCAACTGGCAGGCAAGAGACCCAGTACTTC. The chain carries TRBV7-9 and TRBJ2-5; D unclear. V lost 5 bases, J lost 2 bases, and 12 bases lay in between. This CDR3 region has 14 residues. The germline V gene encodes CDR1 SEHNR and CDR2 FQNEAQ (reference sequence).

This clonotype appeared many times. The chain uses TRBV28 and TRBJ2-2; 7 nucleotides align to TRBD2. The CDR3 is 14 residues long. After removal of 8 bases from V and 2 bases from J, the junction contained 5 bases not matched to a gene. Germline CDR1 and CDR2: MDHEN and SYDVKM. CDR3 loop: CASRSGQNTGELFF. CDR3 DNA: TGTGCCAGCCGTAGCGGGCAAAACACCGGGGAGCTGTTTTTT.

This chain uses TRBV11-2 with TRBJ2-7; D is ambiguous. This CDR3 comprises 14 residues. Germline CDR1 SGHAT, CDR2 FQNNGV. Between the trimmed V and J ends, which lost 7 bases and 6 bases, there was a span of 19 bases. CDR3 region: CASTLTSTYGEQYF. The DNA for the CDR3 is TGTGCCAGCACCCTCACGTCAACGTACGGCGAGCAGTACTTC.

This clonotype was observed at least ten times. The rearrangement uses TRBV24-1 and TRBJ2-3; 9 positions match TRBD1. CDR1 and CDR2 (germline): KGHDR, SFDVKD. This CDR3 is built from 18 residues. The trim removed 1 base at V and 0 bases at J, leaving 7 bases unmatched. CDR3 in DNA: TGTGCCACCAGTGATTTTGCGGCACAGGGGGCCAGCACAGATACGCAGTATTTT. Its translation is CATSDFAAQGASTDTQYF.

Turning to this clonotype: One end of the junction varies from germline; a read error may be responsible. This chain connects TRBV2 to TRBJ2-3; 8 bases are shared with TRBD1. The germline gives CDR1 SNHLY, CDR2 FYNNEI. The CDR3 contains 16 residues. The CDR3 DNA is TGTGCCAGCAGCGAAGGACAGGGAGCTAGCACAGATACGCAGTATTTT. Amino acid sequence: CASSEGQGASTDTQYF.

This clonotype was recorded at least ten times. V and J are TRBV20-1 and TRBJ2-6; unclear D gene. V lost 3 bases and J 2 bases, leaving 11 bases between the germline ends. The germline gives CDR1 DFQATT, CDR2 SNEGSKA (reference sequence). The CDR3 is 15 residues long. In DNA form, the CDR3 reads TGCAGTGCTAGTGGAGACGTTCCTGGGGCCAACGTCCTGACTTTC. It translates to CSASGDVPGANVLTF.

This clonotype was seen repeatedly, ten times or more. This rearrangement joins TRBV12-3 or TRBV12-4 to TRBJ2-7; TRBD1 might be the D (5 bases). Trimming shortened V by 4 bases and J by 2 bases, and 12 bases separated the two germline ends. The CDR3 is 14 amino acids. The CDR3 loop reads CASSYTGTAYEQYF. Written as DNA, the CDR3 is TGTGCCAGCAGTTACACAGGAACTGCCTACGAGCAGTACTTC.

V is TRBV18 and J is TRBJ2-7; the match to TRBD2 covers 8 bases. With 6 bases clipped from V and 0 bases from J, the junction kept 13 bases outside the gene matches. The CDR3 has 17 amino acids. The V gene's germline CDR1 is KGHSH and CDR2 LQKENI. The CDR3 coding sequence is TGTGCCAGCTCGTTACATACCGTAGCGGGACCCTCCTACGAGCAGTACTTC. It translates to CASSLHTVAGPSYEQYF.

This clonotype was seen at least ten times. The V gene is TRBV20-1, the J gene TRBJ2-7; 9 bases match TRBD1. This CDR3 comprises 15 residues. V shed 4 bases and J 7 bases; nucleotides not matched to a gene: 14. CDR1 is DFQATT, CDR2 SNEGSKA, per germline (reference sequence). The CDR3 region has the DNA TGCAGTGCTAAACAAGGGGACAGGGTTACGGGGGAGCAGTACTTC. Protein product: CSAKQGDRVTGEQYF.

This chain links TRBV14 with TRBJ2-4; 11 nucleotides align to TRBD2. The CDR3 contains 13 residues. Trimming cost V 2 bases and J 13 bases; bases outside gene matches: 4. The germline V gene has CDR1 SGHDN and CDR2 FVKESK. The DNA of the CDR3 is TGTGCCAGCAGCCAAACGACTAGCGGGAAGCAGTACTTC. Amino acids: CASSQTTSGKQYF.

The chain is built from TRBV7-3 and TRBJ2-7, with 8 bases fitting TRBD1. CDR3 length equals 14 residues. Germline CDR1 reads SGHTA; CDR2 reads FQGTGA. J gave up 3 bases and V 6 bases, and 7 bases lay outside the gene matches. As DNA, the CDR3 is TGTGCCAGCAGGCCAGGGGGCTACGGCTACGAGCAGTACTTC. Amino acids: CASRPGGYGYEQYF.

Many counts were recorded for this clonotype. A junction boundary mismatches the germline segment, possibly from a read error. This chain links TRBV11-2 with TRBJ2-7, with unresolved D. The CDR3 runs to 13 residues. Germline CDR1 SGHAT, CDR2 FQNNGV. The chain's CDR3 is CASRLVALGEQYF. CDR3 coding DNA: TGTGCCAGCAGATTAGTGGCCCTCGGGGAGCAGTACTTC.

This clonotype was counted ten times or more. The rearrangement links TRBV7-2 to TRBJ2-2; D uncertain. This CDR3 comprises 15 residues. Trimming cost V 2 bases and J 1 base, with 8 bases left between them. Looked up from germline, CDR1 is SGHTA and CDR2 is FQGNSA. Written as DNA, the CDR3 is TGTGCCAGCAGCTTATCAACGAGGAACACCGGGGAGCTGTTTTTT. It yields the protein CASSLSTRNTGELFF. Based on the CDR3 plus reference TRBV7-2 and TRBJ2-2, the full variable domain is GAGVSQSPSNKVTEKGKDVELRCDPISGHTALYWYRQSLGQGLEFLIYFQGNSAPDKSGLPSDRFSAERTGGSVSTLTIQRTQQEDSAVYLCASSLSTRNTGELFFGEGSRLTVL.

As regards this clonotype: A read error may be the cause here, since a much bigger clone is one base away. The rearrangement joins TRBV7-9 to TRBJ1-4; D gene ambiguous. The V end lost 6 bases, the J end lost 8 bases, and 19 bases lay between the germline ends. Per the germline V gene, CDR1 is SEHNR and CDR2 is FQNEAQ (reference sequence). CDR3 size: 15 residues. Written as DNA, the CDR3 is TGTGCCAGCAGTCCCCCCCAAGGAGGGAAAGAAAAACTGTTTTTT. Its protein product is CASSPPQGGKEKLFF.

This clonotype was detected many times. V usage is TRBV28 and J usage is TRBJ1-6; D gene unclear. Trimming took 3 bases from V and 6 from J, leaving 9 bases between them. Germline V gene data show CDR1 as MDHEN and CDR2 as SYDVKM. CDR3 length: 14 residues. For the CDR3, the DNA is TGTGCCAGCAGTTTCTACACCCGTAATTCACCCCTCCACTTT. It yields the protein CASSFYTRNSPLHF. The variable domain in full, with the rest retrieved from reference TRBV28 and TRBJ1-6, is DVKVTQSSRYLVKRTGEKVFLECVQDMDHENMFWYRQDPGLGLRLIYFSYDVKMKEKGDIPEGYSVSREKKERFSLILESASTNQTSMYLCASSFYTRNSPLHFGNGTRLTVT.

A note on this clonotype: This sequence may be a read error, since a much larger clone differs from it by one base. The chain employs TRBV28 and TRBJ2-7; the D gene is possibly TRBD2 (5 bases). This CDR3 region has 14 residues. Germline CDR1 is MDHEN and CDR2 is SYDVKM. Trimming removed 4 bases at V and 6 bases at J, with 16 bases between. The CDR3 region is CASSYLGRASEQYF. The CDR3 DNA follows: TGTGCCAGCAGTTACCTCGGGCGGGCGTCCGAGCAGTACTTC.

This clonotype was found many times. The rearrangement uses TRBV5-5 and TRBJ2-2; D unresolved. The ends were cut back, 2 bases at V and 6 bases at J, with 8 bases in the middle. CDR1 and CDR2 (germline): SGHKS, YYEKEE (reference sequence). The CDR3 length is 13 residues. This CDR3 is CASSLLASGELFF. In DNA form, the CDR3 reads TGTGCCAGCAGCTTATTAGCTTCCGGGGAGCTGTTTTTT.